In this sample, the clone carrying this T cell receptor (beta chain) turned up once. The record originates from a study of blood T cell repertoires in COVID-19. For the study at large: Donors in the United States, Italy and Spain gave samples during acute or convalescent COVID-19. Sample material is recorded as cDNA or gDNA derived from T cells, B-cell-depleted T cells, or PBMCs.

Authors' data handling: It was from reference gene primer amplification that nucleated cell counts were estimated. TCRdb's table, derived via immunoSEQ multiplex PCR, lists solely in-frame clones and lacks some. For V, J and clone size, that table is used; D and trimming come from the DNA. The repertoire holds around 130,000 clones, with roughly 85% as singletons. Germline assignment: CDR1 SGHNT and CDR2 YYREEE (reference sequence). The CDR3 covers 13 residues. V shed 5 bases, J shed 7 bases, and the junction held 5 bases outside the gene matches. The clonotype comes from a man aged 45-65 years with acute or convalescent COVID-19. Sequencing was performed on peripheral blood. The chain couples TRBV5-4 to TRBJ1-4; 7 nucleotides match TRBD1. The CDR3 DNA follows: TGTGCCAGCAGTCGACAGGGAAGTGAAAAACTGTTTTTT. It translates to CASSRQGSEKLFF.